A selection of T cell receptor beta chains follows, all from one sample in a study of identical twins. TCRdb ran MiXCR on the 5' RACE reads and lists one entry per CDR3 protein. The sample has a few hundred thousand distinct CDR3 sequences, around 9.6% seen once. The data were also submitted as part of a second study, on yellow fever vaccine responses in identical twins.

The material sequenced was PBMCs. Receptors originate from a woman under 30 in good health. CDR3s include the opening cysteine and the closing phenylalanine or tryptophan. The order of the fields is J gene, D gene, clone size, V gene, CDR3 protein, CDR3 DNA. The D gene is left open where the match is weak. Size is omitted from some rows. Given values are once, few, many or a class for expanded clones.

TRBJ2-3,TRBD1,many,TRBV4-3,CASSQDKGTGPDTQYF,TGCGCCAGCAGCCAAGATAAGGGGACAGGGCCTGATACGCAGTATTTT
TRBJ2-3,TRBD2,few,TRBV6-2/TRBV6-3,CASSTGTSVSDTQYF,TGTGCCAGCAGCACCGGGACTAGCGTATCAGATACGCAGTATTTT
TRBJ2-3,NA,NA,TRBV12-3/TRBV12-4,CASSGDRSSTDTQYF,TGTGCCAGCAGTGGCGACAGGTCGAGCACAGATACGCAGTATTTT
TRBJ2-3,NA,few,TRBV6-2/TRBV6-3,CATLGSGGAKGDTQYF,TGTGCCACCCTGGGGAGTGGCGGGGCGAAGGGAGATACGCAGTATTTT
TRBJ2-3,NA,few,TRBV7-2,CASSAKQGFFGDTQYF,TGTGCCAGCAGCGCCAAACAGGGTTTCTTTGGAGATACGCAGTATTTT
TRBJ2-6,TRBD1,few,TRBV20-1,CSAGTGSSGANVLTF,TGCAGTGCAGGGACAGGGAGCTCTGGGGCCAACGTCCTGACTTTC
TRBJ2-7,TRBD1,few,TRBV5-1,CASSPTPGQSEQYF,TGCGCCAGCAGCCCCACGCCGGGACAGAGCGAGCAGTACTTC
TRBJ2-7,TRBD1,many,TRBV20-1,CSAMTGEPYEQYF,TGCAGTGCCATGACAGGGGAACCCTACGAGCAGTACTTC
TRBJ2-7,NA,NA,TRBV9,CASSRSETYEQYF,TGTGCCAGCAGTCGATCGGAGACCTACGAGCAGTACTTC
TRBJ1-4,TRBD1,few,TRBV20-1,CSARQGETTNEKLFF,TGCAGTGCCCGACAGGGGGAGACAACTAATGAAAAACTGTTTTTT
TRBJ2-7,NA,many,TRBV7-9,CASSLISNEQYF,TGTGCCAGCAGCTTAATAAGTAACGAGCAGTACTTC
TRBJ1-1,TRBD1,many,TRBV24-1,CATRGQGALDTEAFF,TGTGCCACCCGAGGACAGGGGGCGTTGGACACTGAAGCTTTCTTT
TRBJ2-3,NA,few,TRBV10-3,CAISEDYTQYF,TGTGCCATCAGTGAGGACTACACGCAGTATTTT
TRBJ2-4,NA,many,TRBV7-2,CASSLESAGAKNIQYF,TGTGCCAGCAGCTTAGAATCTGCGGGGGCCAAAAACATTCAGTACTTC
TRBJ2-7,NA,NA,TRBV29-1,CSVGGLEQYF,TGCAGCGTCGGGGGGCTCGAGCAGTACTTC
TRBJ2-2,TRBD2,NA,TRBV29-1,CSVQRDNTGELFF,TGCAGCGTTCAGCGGGACAACACCGGGGAGCTGTTTTTT